The sample holds a few counts of the clone carrying this T cell receptor (beta chain). The antigen is undetermined. The data were obtained in a study of cytomegalovirus exposure and HLA in healthy donors. The study, taken as a whole, reports: Other equally common chains were less clonally expanded than HLA-associated TCR beta chains, a later analysis showed. Later on, an analysis tied some 17,000 TCR beta sequences to HLA alleles at 0.05 false discovery rate.

Both 60 Vbeta primers and 13 Jbeta primers went into the PCR. Sequenced by immunoSEQ multiplex PCR; TCRdb stores in-frame clones only, minus some. The sample holds 150,000 to 200,000 clones, more than 60% seen once. V gave up 8 bases and J gave up 1 base, with 8 bases separating them. CDR1 is MNHNS and CDR2 is SASEGT in the germline V gene. The CDR3 loop spans 12 amino acids. The TCR sequence derives from a woman aged 30 to 39 in good health and CMV-seropositive. The source material was PBMCs. The rearrangement uses TRBV6-1 and TRBJ1-1; D remains ambiguous. For the CDR3, the DNA is TGTGCCAGCCCAAACAGGAACACTGAAGCTTTCTTT. It encodes CASPNRNTEAFF.